A selection of T cell receptor beta chains follows, all from one sample in a study of T cells in Graves' hyperthyroidism and ophthalmopathy. TCRdb processed the multiplex PCR reads anew with MiXCR; each CDR3 protein has one entry. The data hold some 150,000 distinct CDR3 sequences, with roughly a fifth observed a single time. Sequencing was done on a sample of blood. The receptors come from a woman aged 50 to 60 with Graves' hyperthyroidism that later progressed to Graves' ophthalmopathy. Each CDR3 is given with its conserved first and last residue. D genes are given only for firm matches. Where a row states a size, it is once, few, many or the class of an expanded clone; other rows omit it.

D,V,J,size,DNA,CDR3
NA,TRBV7-3,TRBJ1-1,NA,TGTGCCAGCAGCTTAAATCCGGGACGGGATGAAGCTTTCTTT,CASSLNPGRDEAFF
NA,TRBV5-5,TRBJ1-6,NA,TGTGCCAGCAGCCGCGTAGGTCCACCCCCCCACTTT,CASSRVGPPPHF
TRBD1,TRBV7-8,TRBJ1-1,many,TGTGCCAGCAGCCAGCGACAGGGAGGGAACACTGAAGCTTTCTTT,CASSQRQGGNTEAFF
NA,TRBV20-1,TRBJ2-3,few,TGCAGTGCTAGACGGGATACGCAGTATTTT,CSARRDTQYF
NA,TRBV12-3/TRBV12-4,TRBJ2-7,many,TGTGCCAGCAGTTTATCGGGGAGTTTCATGATTGGCGAGCAGTACTTC,CASSLSGSFMIGEQYF
NA,TRBV28,TRBJ1-2,many,TGTGCCAGCACCTCCGGGGGAGCTAACTATGGCTACACCTTC,CASTSGGANYGYTF
NA,TRBV5-5,TRBJ2-5,NA,TGTGCCAGCAGTCCCTTGTCAGCCCTCCAAGAGACCCAGTACTTC,CASSPLSALQETQYF
NA,TRBV5-1,TRBJ1-4,NA,TGCGCCAGCAGCTCGGGACCACGCAAGGAAAAACTGTCTTTT,CASSSGPRKEKLSF
NA,TRBV6-1,TRBJ2-1,NA,TGTGCCGGAGTCCCCAATGAGCAGTTCTTC,CAGVPNEQFF
TRBD1,TRBV20-1,TRBJ1-6,NA,TGCAGTGCTACCCGGGACAGGGGTGGGTATTCACCCCTCCACTTT,CSATRDRGGYSPLHF
TRBD2,TRBV3-1,TRBJ2-3,many,TGTGCCAGCAGCCAAGATGCCCAGCGGGAGACCACCGATACGCAGTATTTT,CASSQDAQRETTDTQYF
NA,TRBV28,TRBJ1-6,NA,TGTGCCAGCAGACCCTTAGAGGCTAGCTCCTATAATTCACCCCTCCACTTT,CASRPLEASSYNSPLHF
NA,TRBV20-1,TRBJ2-3,many,TGCAGTGCCGACTACACAGATACGCAGTATTTT,CSADYTDTQYF
TRBD2,TRBV5-1,TRBJ2-1,many,TGCGCCAGCAGCAGGACTAGCGGGAGGAATGAGCAGTTCTTC,CASSRTSGRNEQFF
TRBD1,TRBV15,TRBJ2-5,many,TGTGCCACCAGCAGTACAGGGGGCTCGATGAAGACCCAGTACTTC,CATSSTGGSMKTQYF
NA,TRBV6-1,TRBJ1-1,few,TGTGCCAGCACCACAGGGTTCACTGAAGCTTTCTTT,CASTTGFTEAFF
TRBD1,TRBV20-1,TRBJ1-6,few,TGCAGTGCTAGATCCCGGCCCGGGACAGCCTCACCCCTCCACTTT,CSARSRPGTASPLHF
TRBD2,TRBV3-1,TRBJ2-2,NA,TGTGCCAGCAGTTTCCAGCGGGAGGCCGGGGAGCTGTTTTTT,CASSFQREAGELFF
NA,TRBV6-1,TRBJ1-4,few,TGTGCCAGCAGTTCGGGATCGGGGTGGGAAAAACTGTTTTTT,CASSSGSGWEKLFF
NA,TRBV28,TRBJ2-3,NA,TGTGCCAGCAGTCAACCCGGTGCGCCTGGACCGCAGTATTTT,CASSQPGAPGPQYF
NA,TRBV2,TRBJ1-2,many,TGTGCCAGCTTCCGCGGGGCGGCTAACTATGGCTACACCTTC,CASFRGAANYGYTF
NA,TRBV6-6,TRBJ1-6,few,TGTGCCAGCAGTTACGGCAGCACAGCCTTCGATTCACCCCTCCACTTT,CASSYGSTAFDSPLHF
TRBD1,TRBV5-5,TRBJ2-2,few,TGTGCCAGCAGCTTGGTAGAAGGCAGGGGGACAAACACCGGGGAGCTGTTTTTT,CASSLVEGRGTNTGELFF
NA,TRBV18,TRBJ2-5,many,TGTGCCAGCTCACATAACGACTTGGAGACCCAGTACTTC,CASSHNDLETQYF
NA,TRBV19,TRBJ2-1,few,TGTGCCGCCTCGCCCCGAAACGGACGCAATGAGCAGTTCTTC,CAASPRNGRNEQFF
TRBD2,TRBV5-4,TRBJ2-5,few,TGTGCCAGCAGCTTGGGGGCGGGAGACCAAGAGACCCAGTACTTC,CASSLGAGDQETQYF
NA,TRBV19,TRBJ1-1,few,TGTGCCAGTAGGGAACTTAGGAACACTGAAGCTTTCTTT,CASRELRNTEAFF
NA,TRBV20-1,TRBJ1-2,few,TGCAGTGCTAGAGGCCATTTCGGCGATGGCTACACCTTC,CSARGHFGDGYTF
NA,TRBV11-3,TRBJ1-3,NA,TGTGCCAGCAGCCCCCCCGGTGTTACTGGAAACACCATATATTTT,CASSPPGVTGNTIYF